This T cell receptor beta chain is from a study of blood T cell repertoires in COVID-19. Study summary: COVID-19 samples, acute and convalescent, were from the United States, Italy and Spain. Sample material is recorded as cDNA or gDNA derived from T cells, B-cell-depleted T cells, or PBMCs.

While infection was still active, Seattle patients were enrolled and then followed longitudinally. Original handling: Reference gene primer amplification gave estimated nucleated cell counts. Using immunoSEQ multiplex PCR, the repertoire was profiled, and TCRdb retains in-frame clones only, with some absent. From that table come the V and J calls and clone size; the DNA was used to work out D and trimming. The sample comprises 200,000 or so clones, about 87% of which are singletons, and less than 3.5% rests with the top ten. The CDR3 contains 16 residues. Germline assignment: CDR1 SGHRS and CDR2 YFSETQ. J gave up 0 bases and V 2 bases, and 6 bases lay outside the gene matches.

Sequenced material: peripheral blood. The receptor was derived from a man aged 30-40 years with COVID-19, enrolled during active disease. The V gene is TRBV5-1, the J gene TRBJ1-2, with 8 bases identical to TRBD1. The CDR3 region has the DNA TGCGCCAGCAGCTTACTACCACAGGGGGCTAACTATGGCTACACCTTC. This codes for CASSLLPQGANYGYTF.